The rows below give T cell receptor beta chains drawn from one sample of a study of blood T cell repertoires in COVID-19. Produced via immunoSEQ multiplex PCR; TCRdb's table is partial and in-frame only. The sample lists around 480,000 clones, around 89% occurring once. Specimen: peripheral blood. These receptors all come from a woman aged 45 to 65 with COVID-19, enrolled during active disease. Each CDR3 is given without its conserved first and last residue.

v_gene	j_gene	CDR3aa
TRBV5-4	TRBJ1-2	ASRLADRVGGYT
TRBV6-1	TRBJ1-1	ASSDRGKNGEAF
TRBV2	TRBJ1-2	ASLDPQGFDYGYT
TRBV11-3	TRBJ2-2	ASSLRGGAGTGELF
TRBV3-1/TRBV3-2	TRBJ1-2	ASSPPGVAMGAGGYT
TRBV4-2	TRBJ2-1	ASSRGGLTPHNEQF
TRBV27	TRBJ1-1	ASSPEVARISEAF
TRBV4-1	TRBJ2-1	ASSQVSGYNEQF
TRBV10-3	TRBJ2-5	AIRTESEETQY
TRBV6-2/TRBV6-3	TRBJ2-5	ASSYQGVWETQY
TRBV28	TRBJ1-6	ASSTTGSPLH
TRBV6-5	TRBJ2-4	ASSYSGGRAKNIQY
TRBV2	TRBJ2-2	ASSDYRRGGTGELF
TRBV9	TRBJ1-2	ASSGTVRDRYSGYT
TRBV6-6	TRBJ1-3	ASSPGGAGNTIY
TRBV5-1	TRBJ2-3	ASSLTSGADTQY
TRBV27	TRBJ2-3	ASNKGRRGTDTQY
TRBV20-1	TRBJ1-2	SASGAGGRSNYGYT
TRBV6-5	TRBJ2-7	ASSRTSTDDEQY
TRBV12-3/TRBV12-4	TRBJ1-1	ASSVLEETEAF
TRBV19	TRBJ1-1	ASSYGSRTEAF
TRBV6-5	TRBJ2-2	ASSLQGLITGELF
TRBV5-1	TRBJ2-7	ASTPSLGQVVFEQY
TRBV19	TRBJ1-1	VSSGYRAEAF
TRBV12-3/TRBV12-4	TRBJ2-2	ASSFNFTGELF
TRBV6-5	TRBJ1-2	ASSHDWGHGYT
TRBV19	TRBJ1-2	ASSIESRPPHGYT
TRBV18	TRBJ1-6	ASSPGQYSPLH
TRBV30	TRBJ1-1	AWRQGPMNTEAF
TRBV15	TRBJ2-3	ATSRGGIGTDTQY
TRBV7-2	TRBJ1-5	ASSYTWEGQPQH